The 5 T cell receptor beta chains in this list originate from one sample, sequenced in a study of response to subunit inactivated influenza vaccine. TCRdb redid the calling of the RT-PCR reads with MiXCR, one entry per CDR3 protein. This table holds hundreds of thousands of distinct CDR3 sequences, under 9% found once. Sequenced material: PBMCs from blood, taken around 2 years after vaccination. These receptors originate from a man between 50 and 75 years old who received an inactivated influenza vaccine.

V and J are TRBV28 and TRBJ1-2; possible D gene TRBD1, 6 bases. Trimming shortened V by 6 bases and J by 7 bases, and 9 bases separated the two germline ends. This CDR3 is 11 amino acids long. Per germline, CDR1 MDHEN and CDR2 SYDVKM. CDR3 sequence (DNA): TGTGCCAGCAGCTACAGGGCTGGCTACACCTTC. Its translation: CASSYRAGYTF.

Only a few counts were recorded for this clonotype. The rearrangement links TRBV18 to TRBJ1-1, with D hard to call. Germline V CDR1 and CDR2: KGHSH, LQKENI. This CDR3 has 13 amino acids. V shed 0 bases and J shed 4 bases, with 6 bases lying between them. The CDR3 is CASSPPLVTEAFF. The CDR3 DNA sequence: TGTGCCAGCTCACCACCGTTGGTCACTGAAGCTTTCTTT.

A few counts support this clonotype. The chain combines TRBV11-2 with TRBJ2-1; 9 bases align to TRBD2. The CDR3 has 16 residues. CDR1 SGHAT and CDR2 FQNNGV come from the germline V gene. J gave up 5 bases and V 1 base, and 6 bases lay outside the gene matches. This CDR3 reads CASSLGASGIHNEQFF. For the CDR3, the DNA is TGTGCCAGCAGCTTAGGGGCTAGCGGGATCCACAATGAGCAGTTCTTC.

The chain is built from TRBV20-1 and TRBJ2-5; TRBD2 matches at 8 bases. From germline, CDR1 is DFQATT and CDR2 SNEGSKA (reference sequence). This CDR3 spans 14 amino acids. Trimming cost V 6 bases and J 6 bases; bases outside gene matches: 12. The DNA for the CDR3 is TGCAGTGCGGTGACCGCCGGGACTAGAAAGACCCAGTACTTC. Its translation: CSAVTAGTRKTQYF.

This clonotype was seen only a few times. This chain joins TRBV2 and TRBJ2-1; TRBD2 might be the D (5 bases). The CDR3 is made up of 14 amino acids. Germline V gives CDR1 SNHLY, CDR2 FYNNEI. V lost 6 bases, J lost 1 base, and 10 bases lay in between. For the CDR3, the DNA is TGTGCCAGCAGGCTCGGGATGTCCTACAATGAGCAGTTCTTC. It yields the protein CASRLGMSYNEQFF.